This T cell receptor beta chain comes out of a study of T cells after yellow fever vaccination. General observations from the study: Boosting was followed by the reappearance of most primary-vaccination clones (around 96% CD4, around 91% CD8). A secondary response was less intense yet reached its peak sooner, at day 5 versus 15.

UMIs and a universal primer site were added when TCR cDNA was made by 5'RACE template switching. One entry per CDR3 protein results from TCRdb running MiXCR on the 5' RACE reads. Of some 500,000 distinct CDR3 sequences listed, approximately 15% are singletons. The germline V gene has CDR1 SGDLS and CDR2 YYNGEE. This CDR3 has 13 residues. The V end was cut by 4 bases, the J end by 8 bases, with 13 bases between. To note about this clonotype: The antigen remains unidentified.

The sample in question was PBMCs, obtained on the day of the yellow fever booster vaccination. The clonotype comes from a man aged 30 to 45 who received the YFV17D yellow fever vaccine. The V and J genes are TRBV9 and TRBJ2-4; D is uncertain. The CDR3 nucleotides are TGTGCCAGCAGCCTCGAGTTCCGGGACATTCAGTACTTC. The encoded protein is CASSLEFRDIQYF.